Described below is a single T cell receptor (beta chain) sequence and its context. The data stem from a study of T-cell memory formation after mild COVID-19. Germline CDR1 and CDR2: KGHDR and SFDVKD. V lost 0 bases to trimming and J lost 8 bases, with 16 bases between them. There are 16 residues in the CDR3. TCRdb reanalysed the 5' RACE reads using MiXCR and keeps one entry per CDR3 protein. The top ten clones hold about 7.5% of a sample with 580,000 or so distinct CDR3 sequences, roughly 17% of them seen once. What was sequenced was PBMCs or a T cell subset sorted from them (not recorded which). This sequence was found in an adult woman who had mild COVID-19 (a few samples of this study predate the infection). Cell type and time point are not known. V gene TRBV24-1 combines with J gene TRBJ2-1; TRBD2 is a possible D gene (6 bases). The CDR3 sequence is CATSDLGLNGRDEQFF. The CDR3 DNA follows: TGTGCCACCAGTGATTTGGGACTAAACGGGAGAGATGAGCAGTTCTTC.